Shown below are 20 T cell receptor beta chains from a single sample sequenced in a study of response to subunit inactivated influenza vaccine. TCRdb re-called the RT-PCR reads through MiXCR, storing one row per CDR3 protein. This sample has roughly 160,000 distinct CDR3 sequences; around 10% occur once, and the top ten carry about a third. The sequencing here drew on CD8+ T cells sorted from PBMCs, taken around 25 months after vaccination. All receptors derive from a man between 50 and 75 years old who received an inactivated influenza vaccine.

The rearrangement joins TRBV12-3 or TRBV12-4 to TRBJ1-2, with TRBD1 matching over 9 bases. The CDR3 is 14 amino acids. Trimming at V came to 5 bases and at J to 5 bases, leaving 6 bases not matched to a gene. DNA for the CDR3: TGTGCCAGCAGTCGCCGGGACAGGGTATATGGCTACACCTTC. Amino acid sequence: CASSRRDRVYGYTF.

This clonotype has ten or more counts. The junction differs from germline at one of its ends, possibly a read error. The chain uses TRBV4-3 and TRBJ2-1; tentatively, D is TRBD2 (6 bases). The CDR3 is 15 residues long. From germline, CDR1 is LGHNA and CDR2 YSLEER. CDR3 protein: CASSQEGGSYNEQFF. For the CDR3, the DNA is TGTGCCAGCAGCCAAGAGGGAGGTTCGTACAATGAGCAGTTCTTC.

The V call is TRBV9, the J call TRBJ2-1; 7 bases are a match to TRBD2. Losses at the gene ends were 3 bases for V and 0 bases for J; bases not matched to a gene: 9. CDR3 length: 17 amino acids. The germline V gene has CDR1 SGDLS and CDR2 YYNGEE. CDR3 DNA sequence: TGTGCCAGCAGCGATGATAAAGCGGGAAGCTCCTACAATGAGCAGTTCTTC. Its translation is CASSDDKAGSSYNEQFF.

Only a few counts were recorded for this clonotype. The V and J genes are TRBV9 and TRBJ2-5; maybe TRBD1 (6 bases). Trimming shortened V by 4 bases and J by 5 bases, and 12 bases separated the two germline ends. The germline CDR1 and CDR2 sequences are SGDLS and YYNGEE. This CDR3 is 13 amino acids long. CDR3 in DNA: TGTGCCAGCAGCTCCCTGGGGGCTGAGACCCAGTACTTC. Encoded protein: CASSSLGAETQYF.

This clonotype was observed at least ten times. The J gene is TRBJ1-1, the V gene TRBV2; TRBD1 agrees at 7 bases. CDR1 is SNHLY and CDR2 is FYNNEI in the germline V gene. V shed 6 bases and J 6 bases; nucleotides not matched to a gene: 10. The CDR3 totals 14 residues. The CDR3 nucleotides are TGTGCCAGCAGCCAACAGGGGTCTCTTTCTGAAGCTTTCTTT. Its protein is CASSQQGSLSEAFF.

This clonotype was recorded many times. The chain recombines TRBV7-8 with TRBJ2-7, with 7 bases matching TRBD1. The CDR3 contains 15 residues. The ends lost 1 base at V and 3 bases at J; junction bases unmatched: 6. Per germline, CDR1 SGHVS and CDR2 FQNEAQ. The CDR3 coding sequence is TGTGCCAGCAGCTTAGGGGACAGTACCTTCTACGAGCAGTACTTC. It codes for CASSLGDSTFYEQYF. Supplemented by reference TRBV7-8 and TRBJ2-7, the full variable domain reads GAGVSQSPRYKVAKRGQDVALRCDPISGHVSLFWYQQALGQGPEFLTYFQNEAQLDKSGLPSDRFFAERPEGSVSTLKIQRTQQEDSAVYLCASSLGDSTFYEQYFGPGTRLTVT.

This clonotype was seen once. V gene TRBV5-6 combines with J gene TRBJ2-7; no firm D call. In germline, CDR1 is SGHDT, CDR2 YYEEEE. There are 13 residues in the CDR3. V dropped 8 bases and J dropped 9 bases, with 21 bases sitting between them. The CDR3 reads CARSTGPVCPQYF. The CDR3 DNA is TGTGCCAGGAGCACCGGTCCCGTCTGCCCGCAGTACTTC.

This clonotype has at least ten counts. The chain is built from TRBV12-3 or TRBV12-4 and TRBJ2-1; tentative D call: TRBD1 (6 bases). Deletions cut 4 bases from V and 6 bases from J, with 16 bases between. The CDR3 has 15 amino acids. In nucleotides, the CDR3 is TGTGCCAGCAGTTCCCAAACGACAGGAATCAATGAGCAGTTCTTC. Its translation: CASSSQTTGINEQFF.

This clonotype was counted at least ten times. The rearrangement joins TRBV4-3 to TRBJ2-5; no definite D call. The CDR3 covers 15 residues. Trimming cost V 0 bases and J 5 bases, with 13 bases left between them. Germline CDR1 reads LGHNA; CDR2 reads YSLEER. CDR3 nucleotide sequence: TGCGCCAGCAGCCAAGATAGGGCTAGTTGGGAGACCCAGTACTTC. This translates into CASSQDRASWETQYF.

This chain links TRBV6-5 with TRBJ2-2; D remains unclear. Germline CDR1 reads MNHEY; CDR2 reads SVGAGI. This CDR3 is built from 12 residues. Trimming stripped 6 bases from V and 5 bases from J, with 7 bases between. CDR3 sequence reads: CASRENTGELFF. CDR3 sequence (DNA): TGTGCCAGCAGAGAAAATACCGGGGAGCTGTTTTTT.

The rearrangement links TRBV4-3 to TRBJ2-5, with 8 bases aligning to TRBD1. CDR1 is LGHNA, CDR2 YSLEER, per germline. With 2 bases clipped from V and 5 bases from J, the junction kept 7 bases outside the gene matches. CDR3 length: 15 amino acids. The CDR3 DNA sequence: TGCGCCAGCAGCCAATTCGGACAGGGTGCGGAGACCCAGTACTTC. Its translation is CASSQFGQGAETQYF.

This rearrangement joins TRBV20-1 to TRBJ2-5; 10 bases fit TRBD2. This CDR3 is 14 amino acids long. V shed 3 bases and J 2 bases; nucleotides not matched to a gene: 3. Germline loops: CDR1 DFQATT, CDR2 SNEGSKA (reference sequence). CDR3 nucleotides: TGCAGTGCTAGGGCTAGCGGGAGTCAAGAGACCCAGTACTTC. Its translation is CSARASGSQETQYF.

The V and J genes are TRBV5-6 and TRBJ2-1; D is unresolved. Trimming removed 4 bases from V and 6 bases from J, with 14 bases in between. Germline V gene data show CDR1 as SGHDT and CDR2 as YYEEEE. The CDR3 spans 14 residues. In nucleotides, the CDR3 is TGTGCCAGCAGCCCCGCCCTCTTCTGCAATGAGCAGTTCTTC. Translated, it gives CASSPALFCNEQFF.

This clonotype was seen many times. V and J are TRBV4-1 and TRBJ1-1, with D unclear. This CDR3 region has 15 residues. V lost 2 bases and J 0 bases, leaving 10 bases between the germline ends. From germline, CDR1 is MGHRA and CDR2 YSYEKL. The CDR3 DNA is TGCGCCAGCAGCCAACAACAGCTTATGAACACTGAAGCTTTCTTT. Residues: CASSQQQLMNTEAFF.

The CDR3 DNA reads as TGCAGCGGGCGGACAGGGAACGAGCAGTACTTC. This codes for CSGRTGNEQYF. This chain joins TRBV29-1 and TRBJ2-7, with 8 bases matching TRBD1. Germline V lookup: CDR1 SQVTM, CDR2 ANQGSEA. This CDR3 spans 11 amino acids. After removal of 7 bases from V and 5 bases from J, the junction contained 4 bases not matched to a gene.

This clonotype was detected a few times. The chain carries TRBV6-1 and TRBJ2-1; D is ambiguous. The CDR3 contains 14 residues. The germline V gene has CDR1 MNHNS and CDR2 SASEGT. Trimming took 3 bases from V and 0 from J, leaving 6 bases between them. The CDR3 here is CASSEWVSYNEQFF. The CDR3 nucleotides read TGTGCCAGCAGTGAGTGGGTCTCCTACAATGAGCAGTTCTTC.

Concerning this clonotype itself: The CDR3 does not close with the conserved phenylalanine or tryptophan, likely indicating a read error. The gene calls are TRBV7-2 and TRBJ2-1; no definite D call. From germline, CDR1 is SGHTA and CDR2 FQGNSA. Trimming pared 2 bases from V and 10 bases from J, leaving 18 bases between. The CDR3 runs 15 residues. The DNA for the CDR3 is TGTGCCAGCAGCTTATTTTCATCTAGGGAATACGAGCAGTTCTCC. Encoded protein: CASSLFSSREYEQFS.

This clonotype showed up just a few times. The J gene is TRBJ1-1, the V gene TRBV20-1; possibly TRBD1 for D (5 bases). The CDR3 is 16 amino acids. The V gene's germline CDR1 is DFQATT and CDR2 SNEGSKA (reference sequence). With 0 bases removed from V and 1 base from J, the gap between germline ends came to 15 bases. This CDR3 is CSARDFNWQGNTEAFF. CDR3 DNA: TGCAGTGCTAGAGATTTTAATTGGCAGGGGAACACTGAAGCTTTCTTT.

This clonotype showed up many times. Here the CDR3 reads CATSRDGGTAYEQYF. The CDR3 region has the DNA TGTGCCACCAGCAGAGATGGTGGGACAGCGTACGAGCAGTACTTC. The rearrangement joins TRBV15 to TRBJ2-7, with TRBD1 matching over 7 bases. Germline CDR1 LNHNV, CDR2 YYDKDF (reference sequence). With V trimmed by 0 bases and J by 4 bases, 6 bases remained unmatched. CDR3 length: 15 amino acids.

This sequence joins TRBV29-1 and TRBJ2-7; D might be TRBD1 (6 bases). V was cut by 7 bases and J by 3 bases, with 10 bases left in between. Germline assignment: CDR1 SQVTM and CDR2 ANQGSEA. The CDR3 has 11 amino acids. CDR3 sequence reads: CSGARGYEQYF. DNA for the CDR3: TGCAGCGGGGCCAGGGGCTACGAGCAGTACTTC.